Below, 29 T cell receptor beta chains from the same sample are listed, as sequenced in a study of T cells in tumors after PD-1 blockade. The assay was immunoSEQ multiplex PCR, and TCRdb's table has in-frame clones only and misses some. The sample consists of roughly 9,300 clones, approximately 70% of them appearing once. The source was tumor tissue, collected after anti-PD-1 treatment. Receptors originate from a human donor with basal cell carcinoma.

This clone was seen a single time. The rearrangement uses TRBV19 and TRBJ1-2, with D possibly TRBD1 on 6 matching bases. Germline CDR1 reads LNHDA; CDR2 reads SQIVND (reference sequence). V gave up 6 bases and J gave up 8 bases, with 16 bases separating them. The CDR3 loop spans 13 amino acids. The DNA of the CDR3 is TGTGCCAGTAGGCGAGAGGGGGGCATGGGCTACACCTTC. This gives the protein CASRREGGMGYTF.

The chain has TRBV20-1 and TRBJ1-1; TRBD1 agrees at 7 bases. The CDR3 sequence is 16 residues long. The trim removed 3 bases at V and 0 bases at J, leaving 10 bases unmatched. The germline CDR1 and CDR2 sequences are DFQATT and SNEGSKA (reference sequence). CDR3 residues: CSASNIRTGLNTEAFF. The CDR3 DNA reads as TGCAGTGCTAGTAACATTCGGACAGGCCTGAACACTGAAGCTTTCTTT.

The V and J genes are TRBV18 and TRBJ2-5; D may be TRBD1 (5 bases). CDR1 is KGHSH and CDR2 is LQKENI in the germline V gene. Trimming pared 2 bases from V and 5 bases from J, leaving 12 bases between. This CDR3 region has 14 residues. The CDR3 sequence is CASSPRGSSETQYF. The CDR3 region has the DNA TGTGCCAGCTCACCAAGGGGTAGTTCGGAGACCCAGTACTTC.

The rearrangement links TRBV10-1 to TRBJ1-1, with a weak D call TRBD1 (6 bases). The CDR3 extends over 13 amino acids. Deletions cut 3 bases from V and 10 bases from J, with 15 bases between. Germline-derived CDR1 and CDR2 are WNHNN and SYGVQD (reference sequence). The CDR3 loop is CASSDRGGRSAFF. CDR3 coding DNA: TGCGCCAGCAGTGATCGTGGGGGGCGGTCAGCTTTCTTT.

This clone is medium-sized (0.01 to 0.1%) within its sample. V is TRBV18 and J is TRBJ1-6; 7 bases match TRBD1. V was pared by 5 bases and J by 5 bases, with 9 bases of the junction left unmatched. The germline V gene has CDR1 KGHSH and CDR2 LQKENI. CDR3 length equals 16 residues. The CDR3 DNA reads as TGTGCCAGCTCAAAGACTAACAGGGGAGATAATTCACCCCTCCACTTT. This codes for CASSKTNRGDNSPLHF.

The CDR3 DNA sequence: TGTGCCAGCAGTTTACTCGGTCGCTTGGGGGATGGCTACACCTTC. It specifies CASSLLGRLGDGYTF. The J gene is TRBJ1-2, the V gene TRBV27; maybe TRBD1 (5 bases). The CDR3 has 15 residues. The V and J ends lost 2 bases and 6 bases respectively, with 16 bases between them. The germline gives CDR1 MNHEY, CDR2 SMNVEV (reference sequence).

This chain uses TRBV5-8 with TRBJ1-2; maybe TRBD1 (6 bases). With 6 bases removed from V and 8 bases from J, the gap between germline ends came to 11 bases. The length of the CDR3 is 11 residues. CDR1 SGHTS and CDR2 YDEGEE come from the germline V gene. The CDR3 region is CASTPDRGYTF. The CDR3 DNA reads as TGTGCCAGCACCCCAGACAGGGGCTACACCTTC.

V usage is TRBV5-1 and J usage is TRBJ2-3, with 13 bases identical to TRBD2. From germline, CDR1 is SGHRS and CDR2 YFSETQ. The CDR3 sequence is 16 residues long. The V and J ends lost 6 bases and 3 bases, in that order; junction bases with no gene match: 7. The CDR3, as DNA: TGCGCCAGCAAAAGGACTAGCGGGGGCGGTACAGATACGCAGTATTTT. Amino acids: CASKRTSGGGTDTQYF.

This chain joins TRBV7-9 and TRBJ2-5, with D unclear. The V gene's germline CDR1 is SEHNR and CDR2 FQNEAQ (reference sequence). The CDR3 totals 12 residues. With 5 bases removed from V and 5 bases from J, the gap between germline ends came to 9 bases. In DNA form, the CDR3 reads TGTGCCAGCAGCCTCACCCCGGAGACCCAGTACTTC. This codes for CASSLTPETQYF.

This chain connects TRBV21-1 to TRBJ1-4; TRBD1 is taken as the D call from the table, unchecked against the DNA. TRBV21-1 is noted as a pseudogene. This CDR3 has 16 residues. CDR3 protein: CASSKVGQGGLEKLFF. Written as DNA, the CDR3 is TGTGCCAGCAGCAAAGTTGGACAGGGGGGGCTTGAAAAACTGTTTTTT.

The chain joins TRBV7-2 to TRBJ2-5; D might be TRBD1 or TRBD2, each matching 6 bases. The CDR3 has 14 amino acids. Trimming removed 3 bases at V and 6 bases at J, with 14 bases between. Germline-derived CDR1 and CDR2 are SGHTA and FQGNSA. This chain's CDR3 is CASSFDGGAKTQYF. The CDR3 coding sequence is TGTGCCAGCAGCTTCGACGGGGGCGCGAAGACCCAGTACTTC.

The chain carries TRBV12-3 or TRBV12-4 and TRBJ1-2; 10 bases are a match to TRBD1. The CDR3 contains 13 residues. V was pared by 5 bases and J by 7 bases, with 4 bases of the junction left unmatched. CDR3 loop: CASSPGTGAGYTF. The CDR3 DNA follows: TGTGCCAGCAGTCCAGGGACAGGGGCTGGCTACACCTTC.

This clone was observed a handful of times. The genes are TRBV19 and TRBJ1-1; perhaps TRBD1 as D (6 bases). The germline CDR1 and CDR2 sequences are LNHDA and SQIVND (reference sequence). This CDR3 has 16 residues. V gave up 7 bases and J gave up 0 bases, with 18 bases separating them. The CDR3 DNA reads TGTGCCAGTACCCCGTATAGGGGACAAGTGAACACTGAAGCTTTCTTT. Its protein is CASTPYRGQVNTEAFF.

This chain links TRBV7-9 with TRBJ1-2, with D possibly matching TRBD1 (5 bases). CDR1 and CDR2 from the germline V gene are SEHNR and FQNEAQ (reference sequence). The CDR3 is 16 residues long. V dropped 5 bases and J dropped 8 bases, with 24 bases sitting between them. The CDR3 region is CASSPRGSITTGGYTF. The CDR3 DNA reads as TGTGCCAGCAGCCCTAGGGGCAGTATTACGACGGGAGGCTACACCTTC. The full variable domain, with the rest looked up from reference TRBV7-9 and TRBJ1-2, is DTGVSQNPRHKITKRGQNVTFRCDPISEHNRLYWYRQTLGQGPEFLTYFQNEAQLEKSRLLSDRFSAERPKGSFSTLEIQRTEQGDSAMYLCASSPRGSITTGGYTFGSGTRLTVV.

In this sample, this clone turned up a few times. The chain joins TRBV13 to TRBJ1-3; tentatively, D is TRBD1 (5 bases). V lost 3 bases to trimming and J lost 0 bases, with 15 bases between them. CDR1 is PRHDT and CDR2 is FYEKMQ in the germline V gene (reference sequence). The CDR3 length is 17 residues. This chain's CDR3 is CASSFRTNLHSGNTIYF. The CDR3 DNA reads as TGTGCCAGCAGCTTTAGGACAAATCTGCACTCTGGAAACACCATATATTTT. Filled out from reference TRBV13 and TRBJ1-3, the complete variable domain reads AAGVIQSPRHLIKEKRETATLKCYPIPRHDTVYWYQQGPGQDPQFLISFYEKMQSDKGSIPDRFSAQQFSDYHSELNMSSLELGDSALYFCASSFRTNLHSGNTIYFGEGSWLTVV.

This clone was counted only a few times. V gene TRBV6-6 combines with J gene TRBJ1-6; possible D gene TRBD1, 5 bases. The CDR3 length is 13 residues. The V and J ends lost 2 bases and 7 bases respectively, with 6 bases between them. Per the germline V gene, CDR1 is MNHNY and CDR2 is SVGAGI (reference sequence). The CDR3 is CASSYEGNSPLHF. As DNA, the CDR3 is TGTGCCAGCAGTTACGAGGGGAATTCACCCCTCCACTTT.

The chain joins TRBV18 to TRBJ2-7; D not certain. The CDR3 loop spans 13 amino acids. Trimming stripped 4 bases from V and 2 bases from J, with 9 bases between. Germline assignment: CDR1 KGHSH and CDR2 LQKENI. CDR3 nucleotide sequence: TGTGCCAGCTCACGCGAACAGACCTACGAGCAGTACTTC. It yields the protein CASSREQTYEQYF.

This rearrangement joins TRBV5-5 to TRBJ2-7, with D possibly matching TRBD2 (5 bases). V was cut by 4 bases and J by 0 bases, with 11 bases left in between. Germline values: CDR1 SGHKS, CDR2 YYEKEE (reference sequence). The CDR3 length is 14 residues. CDR3 sequence: CASSLVGSSYEQYF. CDR3 in DNA: TGTGCCAGCAGCCTTGTGGGGAGCTCCTACGAGCAGTACTTC.

The chain recombines TRBV5-6 with TRBJ2-1; a weak D match, TRBD1 (6 bases). CDR1 SGHDT and CDR2 YYEEEE come from the germline V gene. V was shortened by 4 bases and J by 2 bases, with 16 bases between the two germline ends. The length of the CDR3 is 16 residues. The CDR3 loop reads CASSLGARPTYNEQFF. The CDR3, as DNA: TGTGCCAGCAGCCTGGGGGCTCGGCCCACCTACAATGAGCAGTTCTTC.

The rearrangement joins TRBV5-4 to TRBJ2-3; 7 bases are a match to TRBD1. V lost 0 bases, J lost 0 bases, and 1 base stayed unmatched. The CDR3 spans 15 residues. The germline V gene has CDR1 SGHNT and CDR2 YYREEE (reference sequence). In DNA form, the CDR3 reads TGTGCCAGCAGCTTGGACAGGGGAAGCACAGATACGCAGTATTTT. It yields the protein CASSLDRGSTDTQYF.

CDR3 sequence (DNA): TGTGCCAGCCACAGCCCTACCGGAGAGCAGTACTTC. This sequence encodes CASHSPTGEQYF. V is TRBV6-5 and J is TRBJ2-7; D is undetermined. Trimming removed 8 bases at V and 7 bases at J, with 15 bases between. The CDR3 is 12 residues long. From germline, CDR1 is MNHEY and CDR2 SVGAGI.

The chain uses TRBV3-1 (or the pseudogene TRBV3-2) and TRBJ2-7; perhaps D is TRBD1 or TRBD2 (5 bases each). Germline loops: CDR1 LGHDT, CDR2 YNNKEL (reference sequence). Trimming removed 3 bases from V and 0 bases from J, with 12 bases in between. The CDR3 runs to 15 residues. CDR3 in DNA: TGTGCCAGCAGCCACCCCCGGGACGGCTCCTACGAGCAGTACTTC. It translates to CASSHPRDGSYEQYF.

The CDR3 is CASSPDYNQPQHF. The CDR3 coding sequence is TGTGCCAGCAGTCCTGACTACAATCAGCCCCAGCATTTT. This chain joins TRBV12-3 or TRBV12-4 and TRBJ1-5; no firm D call. The V and J ends lost 5 bases and 3 bases respectively, with 8 bases between them. This CDR3 contains 13 residues.

This clone occurred a few times. The rearrangement uses TRBV5-1 and TRBJ2-5, with TRBD1 identical over 7 bases. CDR1 SGHRS and CDR2 YFSETQ come from the germline V gene. The CDR3 has 13 residues. Trimming cost V 4 bases and J 2 bases; bases outside gene matches: 2. For the CDR3, the DNA is TGCGCCAGCAGCCAGGGACAGCAAGAGACCCAGTACTTC. Translated, it gives CASSQGQQETQYF.

J is TRBJ1-4 and V is TRBV9, with 8 bases fitting TRBD1. Germline CDR1 reads SGDLS; CDR2 reads YYNGEE. The CDR3 is 14 residues long. V shed 3 bases and J 7 bases; nucleotides not matched to a gene: 5. CDR3 bases: TGTGCCAGCAGCGCGACAGGGGTTAGTGAAAAACTGTTTTTT. This encodes CASSATGVSEKLFF.

This chain joins TRBV3-1 (or the pseudogene TRBV3-2) and TRBJ1-2; the D gene is possibly TRBD1 (6 bases). From germline, CDR1 is LGHDT and CDR2 YNNKEL (reference sequence). CDR3 length: 14 residues. Between the trimmed V and J ends, which lost 1 base and 6 bases, there was a span of 12 bases. As DNA, the CDR3 is TGTGCCAGCAGCCAAGCGATGGGGGCGGATGGCTACACCTTC. Protein sequence: CASSQAMGADGYTF.

This clone was detected a few times. The chain carries TRBV7-9 and TRBJ2-2; possibly TRBD1 for D (5 bases). Per germline, CDR1 SEHNR and CDR2 FQNEAQ (reference sequence). This CDR3 contains 13 residues. The V end lost 6 bases, the J end lost 1 base, and 6 bases lay between the germline ends. The CDR3 loop is CASSTGNTGELFF. DNA for the CDR3: TGTGCCAGCAGTACAGGGAACACCGGGGAGCTGTTTTTT.

The chain carries TRBV6-6 and TRBJ1-3, with 9 bases that match TRBD1. CDR1 MNHNY and CDR2 SVGAGI come from the germline V gene (reference sequence). J lost 3 bases, V lost 5 bases, and 11 bases had no gene match. This CDR3 is built from 17 residues. The CDR3 DNA follows: TGTGCCAGCAGTCCCCCCCCGGGACAGGGAAATGGAAACACCATATATTTT. Protein product: CASSPPPGQGNGNTIYF.

The chain has TRBV5-1 and TRBJ2-7, with unresolved D. This CDR3 has 14 residues. CDR1 is SGHRS, CDR2 YFSETQ, per germline. V lost 3 bases and J 5 bases, leaving 15 bases between the germline ends. The CDR3 bases are TGCGCCAGCAGCTCCGGGCAGAGCTTCCACGAGCAGTACTTC. It codes for CASSSGQSFHEQYF.